A single sample gave rise to the 4 T cell receptor beta chains below, sequenced in a study of blood T cell repertoires in COVID-19. Sequencing used immunoSEQ multiplex PCR; TCRdb keeps in-frame clones, though not all of them. The sample contains some 190,000 clones, about 82% of which appear only once. Specimen: PBMCs or T cells enriched from blood (not recorded which). Receptors originate from a man in his forties with acute COVID-19.

The DNA for the CDR3 is TGTGCCAGCACCCCCCAGACTAGCGGAAACACAGATACGCAGTATTTT. It yields the protein CASTPQTSGNTDTQYF. This chain connects TRBV27 to TRBJ2-3; 9 bases map to TRBD2. Germline values: CDR1 MNHEY, CDR2 SMNVEV (reference sequence). The CDR3 consists of 16 residues. Trimming removed 7 bases from V and 2 bases from J; junction bases left unmatched: 10.

Concerning this clone itself: The same CDR3 arises from other DNA sequences in this sample as well. The chain recombines TRBV5-1 with TRBJ2-5; 9 bases line up with TRBD2. The germline CDR1 and CDR2 sequences are SGHRS and YFSETQ. The J segment lost 3 bases and the V segment lost 4 bases, leaving 7 bases of the junction unmatched. This CDR3 is 15 amino acids long. CDR3 protein: CASSRGASGKETQYF. The CDR3 bases are TGCGCCAGCAGCCGGGGGGCTAGCGGGAAAGAGACCCAGTACTTC.

The gene calls are TRBV30 and TRBJ2-3; 10 nucleotides agree with TRBD2. In germline, CDR1 is GTSNPN, CDR2 SVGIG (reference sequence). J was trimmed by 0 bases and V by 0 bases; bases with no gene match: 6. This CDR3 is 17 amino acids long. The CDR3 here is CAWSVGASGRSTDTQYF. The CDR3 DNA is TGTGCCTGGAGTGTAGGGGCTAGCGGGAGAAGCACAGATACGCAGTATTTT.

The chain carries TRBV4-3 and TRBJ2-1; 12 positions match TRBD2. The CDR3 is 16 amino acids. The germline V gene has CDR1 LGHNA and CDR2 YSLEER. With V trimmed by 1 base and J by 8 bases, 6 bases remained unmatched. CDR3 protein: CASSQGTSGEGHEQFF. The CDR3 region has the DNA TGCGCCAGCAGCCAAGGGACTAGCGGGGAGGGCCATGAGCAGTTCTTC.